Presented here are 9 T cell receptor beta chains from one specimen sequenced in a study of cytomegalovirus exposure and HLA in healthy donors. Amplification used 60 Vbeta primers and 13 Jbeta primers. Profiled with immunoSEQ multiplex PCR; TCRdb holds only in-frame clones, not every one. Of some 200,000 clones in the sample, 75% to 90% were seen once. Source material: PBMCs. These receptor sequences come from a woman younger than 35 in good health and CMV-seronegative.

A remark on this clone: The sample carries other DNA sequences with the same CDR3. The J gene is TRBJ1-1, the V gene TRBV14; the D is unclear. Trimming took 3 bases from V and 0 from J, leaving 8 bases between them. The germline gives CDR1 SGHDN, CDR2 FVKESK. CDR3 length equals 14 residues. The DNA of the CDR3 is TGTGCCAGCAGCCAGCTAACAGTGAACACTGAAGCTTTCTTT. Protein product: CASSQLTVNTEAFF. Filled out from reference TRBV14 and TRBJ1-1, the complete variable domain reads EAGVTQFPSHSVIEKGQTVTLRCDPISGHDNLYWYRRVMGKEIKFLLHFVKESKQDESGMPNNRFLAERTGGTYSTLKVQPAELEDSGVYFCASSQLTVNTEAFFGQGTRLTVV.

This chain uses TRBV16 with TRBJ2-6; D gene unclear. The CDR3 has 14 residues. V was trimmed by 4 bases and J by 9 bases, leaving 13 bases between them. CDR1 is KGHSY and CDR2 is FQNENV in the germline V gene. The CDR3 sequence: CASSRSRSGNVLTF. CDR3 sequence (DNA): TGTGCCAGCAGCCGTTCGCGCTCAGGCAACGTCCTGACTTTC.

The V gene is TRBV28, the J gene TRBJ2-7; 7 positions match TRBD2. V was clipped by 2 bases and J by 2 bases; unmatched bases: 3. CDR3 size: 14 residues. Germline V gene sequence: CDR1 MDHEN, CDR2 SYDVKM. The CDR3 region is CASSLSGKTYEQYF. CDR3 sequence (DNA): TGTGCCAGCAGTTTAAGCGGGAAGACCTACGAGCAGTACTTC.

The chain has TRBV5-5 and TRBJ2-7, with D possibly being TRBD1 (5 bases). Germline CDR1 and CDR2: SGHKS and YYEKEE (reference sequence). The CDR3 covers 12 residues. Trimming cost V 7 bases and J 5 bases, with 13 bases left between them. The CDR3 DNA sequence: TGTGCCAGCGAAAAGGGGCCCCACGAGCAGTACTTC. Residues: CASEKGPHEQYF.

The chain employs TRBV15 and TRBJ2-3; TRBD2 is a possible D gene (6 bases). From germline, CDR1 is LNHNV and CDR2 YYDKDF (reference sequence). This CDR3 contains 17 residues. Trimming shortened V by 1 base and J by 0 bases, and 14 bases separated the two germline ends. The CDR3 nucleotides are TGTGCCACCAGCAGAGCTTCGGGGAGGTCAAGCACAGATACGCAGTATTTT. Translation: CATSRASGRSSTDTQYF. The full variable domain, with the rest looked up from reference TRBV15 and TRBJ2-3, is DAMVIQNPRYQVTQFGKPVTLSCSQTLNHNVMYWYQQKSSQAPKLLFHYYDKDFNNEADTPDNFQSRRPNTSFCFLDIRSPGLGDTAMYLCATSRASGRSSTDTQYFGPGTRLTVL.

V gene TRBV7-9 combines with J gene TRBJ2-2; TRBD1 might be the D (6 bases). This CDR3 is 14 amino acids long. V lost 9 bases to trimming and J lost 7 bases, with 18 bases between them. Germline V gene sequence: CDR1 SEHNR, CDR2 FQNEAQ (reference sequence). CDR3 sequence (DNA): TGTGCCAGTTCCGGCCAGGGGCACAACGGGGAGCTGTTTTTT. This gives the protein CASSGQGHNGELFF.

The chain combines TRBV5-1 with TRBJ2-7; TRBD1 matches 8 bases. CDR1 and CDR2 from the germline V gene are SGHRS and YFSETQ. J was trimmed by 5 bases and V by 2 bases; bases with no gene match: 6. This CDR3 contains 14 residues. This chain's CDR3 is CASSFGAGGDEQYF. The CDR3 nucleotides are TGCGCCAGCAGCTTTGGCGCAGGGGGCGACGAGCAGTACTTC.

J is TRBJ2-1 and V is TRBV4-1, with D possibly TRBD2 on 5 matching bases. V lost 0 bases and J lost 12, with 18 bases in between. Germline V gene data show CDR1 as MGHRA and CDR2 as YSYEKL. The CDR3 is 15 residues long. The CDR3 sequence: CASSQEGGLGSGQFF. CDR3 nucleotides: TGCGCCAGCAGCCAAGAAGGCGGGCTCGGGTCTGGGCAGTTCTTC.

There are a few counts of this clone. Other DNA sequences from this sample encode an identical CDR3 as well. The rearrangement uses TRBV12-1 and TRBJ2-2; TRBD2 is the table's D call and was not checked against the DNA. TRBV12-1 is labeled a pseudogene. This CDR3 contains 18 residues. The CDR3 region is CASSCRLAGGRDTGELFF. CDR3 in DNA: TGTGCCAGCAGCTGTAGGCTAGCGGGAGGGCGAGACACCGGGGAGCTGTTTTTT.